A selection of T cell receptor beta chains follows, all from one sample in a study of Graves' ophthalmopathy and Graves' hyperthyroidism. TCRdb re-derived calls from the multiplex PCR reads in MiXCR, one entry per CDR3 protein. The sample has over 500,000 distinct CDR3 sequences; 22% are singletons. Material: peripheral blood. These receptors came from a woman aged 18-30 years with stable Graves' hyperthyroidism. Some clones in this sample may be carry-over from other donors' samples. Each CDR3 is given with its conserved first and last residue. The D gene is left open where the match is weak. Clone size is given for some rows only: seen once, a few or many times, or a class if the clone is expanded.

clone_size d_call j_call v_call cdr3_aa cdr3_nt
- - TRBJ1-5 TRBV19 CASSWWDQPQHF TGTGCCAGTAGTTGGTGGGACCAGCCCCAGCATTTT
- TRBD1 TRBJ2-7 TRBV4-1 CASSPRSGTDYEQYF TGCGCCAGCAGCCCGAGATCCGGGACAGACTACGAGCAGTACTTC
- - TRBJ2-2 TRBV27 CASSLIAGAFRTGELFF TGTGCCAGCAGTTTAATCGCGGGGGCCTTTCGGACCGGGGAGCTGTTTTTT
- TRBD1 TRBJ2-7 TRBV6-1 CASSEQGVHEQYF TGTGCCAGCAGTGAACAGGGGGTACATGAGCAGTACTTC
many - TRBJ1-1 TRBV6-1 CASTSGSANTEAFF TGTGCCAGCACCTCGGGTTCAGCGAACACTGAAGCTTTCTTT
many - TRBJ1-6 TRBV11-2 CASSLDLTAPGSPLHF TGTGCCAGCAGCTTAGATCTAACAGCCCCAGGTTCACCCCTCCACTTT
few - TRBJ1-2 TRBV12-3/TRBV12-4 CASSRPGPGGYTF TGTGCCAGCAGCCGGCCTGGCCCAGGAGGCTACACCTTC
few - TRBJ2-4 TRBV10-3 CAISGVAVSTKNIQYF TGTGCCATCTCGGGGGTCGCGGTTTCGACCAAAAACATTCAGTACTTC
few - TRBJ1-5 TRBV28 CASSFRGGLNQPQHF TGTGCCAGCAGTTTTCGAGGGGGACTCAATCAGCCCCAGCATTTT
many TRBD2 TRBJ2-2 TRBV9 CASSVSGLAGSGELFF TGTGCCAGCAGCGTATCAGGACTAGCGGGATCCGGGGAGCTGTTTTTT
many - TRBJ1-5 TRBV6-1 CASSELAGENQPQHF TGTGCCAGCAGTGAACTTGCGGGGGAAAATCAGCCCCAGCATTTT
few - TRBJ2-5 TRBV7-2 CASSPQSQETQYF TGTGCCAGCAGCCCCCAGAGCCAAGAGACCCAGTACTTC
many - TRBJ1-1 TRBV6-5 CASSYDENTEAFF TGTGCCAGCAGTTACGACGAGAACACTGAAGCTTTCTTT
many - TRBJ1-5 TRBV12-3/TRBV12-4 CASSPGGPILSNQPQHF TGTGCCAGCAGCCCGGGGGGGCCCATCCTTAGCAATCAGCCCCAGCATTTT
many - TRBJ1-5 TRBV6-1 CASTSHGSNQPQHF TGTGCCAGCACCAGTCATGGTAGCAATCAGCCCCAGCATTTT
many - TRBJ2-2 TRBV19 CASNPEQNGELFF TGTGCCAGTAACCCGGAACAAAACGGGGAGCTGTTTTTT
many TRBD2 TRBJ2-7 TRBV20-1 CSARDLEREAHEQYF TGCAGTGCTAGAGATCTTGAGCGGGAGGCCCACGAGCAGTACTTC